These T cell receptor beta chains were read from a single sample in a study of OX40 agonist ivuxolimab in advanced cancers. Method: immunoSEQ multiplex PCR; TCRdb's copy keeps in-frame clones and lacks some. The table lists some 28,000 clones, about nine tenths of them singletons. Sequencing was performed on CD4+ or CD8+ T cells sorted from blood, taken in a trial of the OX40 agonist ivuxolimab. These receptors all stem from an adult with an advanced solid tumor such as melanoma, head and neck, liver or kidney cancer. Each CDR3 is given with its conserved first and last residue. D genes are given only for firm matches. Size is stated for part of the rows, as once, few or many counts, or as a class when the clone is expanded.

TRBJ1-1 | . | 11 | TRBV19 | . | CATLVNTEAFF | TGTGCCACCCTAGTAAACACTGAAGCTTTCTTT
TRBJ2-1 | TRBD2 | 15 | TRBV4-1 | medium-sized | CASSQDSTSGNEQFF | TGCGCCAGCAGCCAAGATTCTACTAGCGGAAATGAGCAGTTCTTC
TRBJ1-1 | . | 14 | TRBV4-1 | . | CASTPKGGGTEAFF | TGCGCCAGCACCCCCAAGGGGGGAGGCACTGAAGCTTTCTTT
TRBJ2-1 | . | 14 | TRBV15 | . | CATSRDASENEQFF | TGTGCCACCAGCAGAGACGCTAGCGAGAATGAGCAGTTCTTC
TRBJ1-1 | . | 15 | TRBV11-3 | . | CASSLGRGISAEAFF | TGTGCCAGCAGCTTAGGTAGGGGGATTTCGGCTGAAGCTTTCTTT
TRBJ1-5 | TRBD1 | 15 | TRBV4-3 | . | CASSQDRGPDQPQHF | TGCGCCAGCAGCCAAGACAGGGGGCCCGATCAGCCCCAGCATTTT
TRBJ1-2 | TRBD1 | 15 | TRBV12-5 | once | CASGSAGQGLLGYTF | TGTGCTAGTGGTTCAGCGGGACAGGGGTTGCTTGGCTACACCTTC
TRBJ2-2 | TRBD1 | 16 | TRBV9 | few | CASSAEGQANTGELFF | TGTGCCAGCAGCGCCGAAGGACAGGCGAACACCGGGGAGCTGTTTTTT
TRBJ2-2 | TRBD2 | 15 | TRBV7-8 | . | CASHHAGLNTGELFF | TGTGCCAGCCACCACGCGGGACTAAATACCGGGGAGCTGTTTTTT
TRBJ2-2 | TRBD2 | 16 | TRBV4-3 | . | CASSQGTSGKTGELFF | TGCGCCAGCAGCCAAGGGACTAGCGGGAAGACCGGGGAGCTGTTTTTT
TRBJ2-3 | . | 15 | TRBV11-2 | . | CASSLVGGSTDTQYF | TGTGCCAGCAGCTTAGTAGGCGGGAGCACAGATACGCAGTATTTT
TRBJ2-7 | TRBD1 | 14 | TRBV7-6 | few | CASSPRQGSYEQYF | TGTGCCAGCAGCCCGAGACAGGGCTCCTACGAGCAGTACTTC
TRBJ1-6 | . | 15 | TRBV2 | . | CASSDSGRLNSPLHF | TGTGCCAGCAGTGACTCGGGGCGCTTGAATTCACCCCTCCACTTT
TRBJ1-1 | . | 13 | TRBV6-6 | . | CASTGVMNTEAFF | TGTGCCAGCACCGGGGTTATGAACACTGAAGCTTTCTTT
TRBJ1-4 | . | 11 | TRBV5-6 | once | CASSFNEKLFF | TGTGCCAGCAGCTTCAATGAAAAACTGTTTTTT
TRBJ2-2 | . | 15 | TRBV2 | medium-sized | CASRGGTGIIGELFF | TGTGCCAGCAGAGGTGGGACTGGCATAATCGGGGAGCTGTTTTTT
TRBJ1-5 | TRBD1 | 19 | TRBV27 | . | CASSLYLPQGAGSNQPQHF | TGTGCCAGCAGTTTGTACCTCCCACAGGGGGCTGGTAGCAATCAGCCCCAGCATTTT
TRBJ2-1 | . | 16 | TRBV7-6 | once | CASSFGPGSSYNEQFF | TGTGCCAGCAGCTTTGGACCCGGAAGCTCCTACAATGAGCAGTTCTTC
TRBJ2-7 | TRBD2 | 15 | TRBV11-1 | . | CASSRGLAGVYEQYF | TGTGCCAGCAGCAGAGGACTAGCGGGAGTCTACGAGCAGTACTTC
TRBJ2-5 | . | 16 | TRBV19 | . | CASSLGTPSSPETQYF | TGTGCCAGTAGTCTTGGGACCCCTTCTTCGCCCGAGACCCAGTACTTC
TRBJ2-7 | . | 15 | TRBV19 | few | CASSSHWGSPDEQYF | TGTGCCAGTAGTAGTCACTGGGGATCACCGGACGAGCAGTACTTC
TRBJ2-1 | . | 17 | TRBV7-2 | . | CASSSAPGTFIPNEQFF | TGTGCCAGCAGCTCCGCACCTGGGACCTTCATCCCCAATGAGCAGTTCTTC
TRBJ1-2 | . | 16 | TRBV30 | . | CAWSVPGSPFNYGYTF | TGTGCCTGGAGTGTACCAGGGAGCCCCTTTAACTATGGCTACACCTTC
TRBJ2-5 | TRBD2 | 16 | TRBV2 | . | CASSEAGLAGDETQYF | TGTGCCAGCAGTGAAGCGGGACTAGCGGGAGATGAGACCCAGTACTTC
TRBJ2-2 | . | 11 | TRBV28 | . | CASREGGELFF | TGTGCCAGCAGGGAGGGAGGGGAGCTGTTTTTT
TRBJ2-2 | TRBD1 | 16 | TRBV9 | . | CASSEPGGRGTGELFF | TGTGCCAGCAGCGAACCAGGGGGTAGAGGCACCGGGGAGCTGTTTTTT
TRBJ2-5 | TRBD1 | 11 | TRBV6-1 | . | CASRQGSTQYF | TGTGCCAGCAGACAGGGGAGTACCCAGTACTTC
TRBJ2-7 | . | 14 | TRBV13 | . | CASSQNPEGGEQYF | TGTGCCAGCAGCCAGAACCCGGAAGGTGGCGAGCAGTACTTC
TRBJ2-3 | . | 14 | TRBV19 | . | CASSGLGNTDTQYF | TGTGCCAGTAGTGGATTAGGAAACACAGATACGCAGTATTTT